The 31 T cell receptor beta chains reported below all come from one sample, sequenced in a study of regulatory T cells in long-lasting Graves disease (dated by TCRdb to the early 2020s). The library was prepared using multiplex PCR. The data were produced on an Illumina HiSeq 4000. CDR3 regions were amplified by Arm-PCR with iRepertoire HTBI primers to construct TCR beta libraries. TCRdb reanalyzed the raw reads on its own, using fastp at Q25 for trimming and MiXCR for clone calling, and kept in-frame beta chains. Here each entry gathers all rows of one CDR3 protein and keeps the most common genes and DNA. The sample includes some 250,000 distinct CDR3 sequences, with approximately 16% observed a single time. The ten largest clones represent around 20% of the sample. The time point label, read with the paper, signifies: newly diagnosed GD, antithyroid drugs for less than 3 months. For both TCR sequencing and RNA sequencing, RNA was extracted from PBMCs using TRIzol.

This specimen was peripheral blood mononuclear cells (PBMCs), taken at new diagnosis, from a patient treated with antithyroid drugs. All receptors derive from a female donor with Graves disease.

This clonotype turned up a few times. This clone may be a read error of a much larger clone one base away. The J gene is TRBJ1-1, the V gene TRBV19; D not certain. V lost 8 bases and J lost 1, with 14 bases in between. Germline V gives CDR1 LNHDA, CDR2 SQIVND (reference sequence). CDR3 size: 14 residues. For the CDR3, the DNA is TGTGCCAGTGCCCAAGGGCGCGCGAACACTGAAGCTTTCTTT. It is translated as CASAQGRANTEAFF.

This clonotype was recorded many times. The chain uses TRBV6-2 or TRBV6-3 and TRBJ1-2; D is perhaps TRBD1 (6 bases). Germline CDR1 MNHEY, CDR2 SVGEGT. Trimming stripped 5 bases from V and 8 bases from J, with 24 bases between. This CDR3 spans 16 amino acids. This chain's CDR3 is CASSDVVRGRKGGYTF. The CDR3 DNA reads TGTGCCAGCAGTGACGTGGTCAGGGGCCGGAAGGGGGGCTACACCTTC.

The V call is TRBV27, the J call TRBJ2-1, with D perhaps TRBD2 (6 bases). The germline gives CDR1 MNHEY, CDR2 SMNVEV (reference sequence). CDR3 length equals 15 residues. V shed 6 bases and J shed 4 bases, with 16 bases lying between them. In nucleotides, the CDR3 is TGTGCCAGCAGCTTAGATCCGGGAGTATACAATGAGCAGTTCTTC. This codes for CASSLDPGVYNEQFF.

In this sample, this clonotype turned up many times. CDR3 DNA sequence: TGTGCCTGGCAGCCCGGAAACACCATATATTTT. Translation gives CAWQPGNTIYF. The genes are TRBV30 and TRBJ1-3; D call uncertain. V was clipped by 5 bases and J by 4 bases, with 6 bases between them. CDR1 GTSNPN and CDR2 SVGIG come from the germline V gene (reference sequence). The CDR3 is made up of 11 amino acids.

This clonotype was seen ten or more times. The chain has TRBV7-9 and TRBJ2-1; 8 positions agree with TRBD1. CDR1 and CDR2 from the germline V gene are SEHNR and FQNEAQ (reference sequence). This CDR3 is built from 15 residues. With 5 bases clipped from V and 6 bases from J, the junction kept 9 bases outside the gene matches. CDR3 region: CASSDTGGVGNEQFF. The CDR3 region has the DNA TGTGCCAGCAGCGATACAGGGGGTGTGGGCAATGAGCAGTTCTTC. Full variable domain (missing parts from reference TRBV7-9 and TRBJ2-1): DTGVSQNPRHKITKRGQNVTFRCDPISEHNRLYWYRQTLGQGPEFLTYFQNEAQLEKSRLLSDRFSAERPKGSFSTLEIQRTEQGDSAMYLCASSDTGGVGNEQFFGPGTRLTVL.

There are many counts of this clonotype. This chain links TRBV20-1 with TRBJ2-3; 8 positions match TRBD2. Unmatched junction bases numbered 9, after V lost 5 bases and J lost 2 bases. CDR1 is DFQATT and CDR2 is SNEGSKA in the germline V gene (reference sequence). This CDR3 has 15 amino acids. The CDR3 coding sequence is TGCAGTGCTCAACGGGGGGGCGCTCTCACAGATACGCAGTATTTT. Amino acid sequence: CSAQRGGALTDTQYF.

This clonotype was recorded many times. This sequence joins TRBV30 and TRBJ1-2; TRBD1 matches 7 bases. Germline V gives CDR1 GTSNPN, CDR2 SVGIG (reference sequence). V lost 2 bases and J lost 14; bases outside the gene matches: 20. This CDR3 comprises 15 residues. CDR3 sequence (DNA): TGTGCCTGGAGTCCGTTCGACAGGGTTGGTTCTAGCTGGACCTTC. This sequence encodes CAWSPFDRVGSSWTF.

This clonotype has only a few counts. The chain recombines TRBV4-1 with TRBJ2-3; either TRBD1 or TRBD2 may fit D (5 bases each). V was clipped by 0 bases and J by 5 bases, with 9 bases between them. This CDR3 contains 14 residues. Germline-derived CDR1 and CDR2 are MGHRA and YSYEKL. CDR3: CASSQEGREDTQYF. The CDR3 DNA reads as TGCGCCAGCAGCCAAGAGGGACGTGAAGATACGCAGTATTTT.

This clonotype has a count of ten or more. The J gene is TRBJ2-7, the V gene TRBV20-1; D unresolved. Germline V gene data show CDR1 as DFQATT and CDR2 as SNEGSKA (reference sequence). The CDR3 consists of 14 residues. Trimming removed 4 bases at V and 5 bases at J, with 18 bases between. CDR3 sequence: CSATGGRLEDEQYF. CDR3 DNA: TGCAGTGCTACCGGTGGGCGCCTTGAGGACGAGCAGTACTTC.

The chain carries TRBV7-2 and TRBJ2-7; the match to TRBD2 covers 8 bases. CDR3 size: 18 residues. Losses at the gene ends were 5 bases for V and 5 bases for J; bases not matched to a gene: 20. CDR1 is SGHTA, CDR2 FQGNSA, per germline. This CDR3 reads CASSPEPWGAGVFDEQYF. The DNA for the CDR3 is TGTGCCAGCAGCCCGGAACCATGGGGAGCGGGGGTCTTTGACGAGCAGTACTTC.

This CDR3 is CASSQNPPGLGDEQYF. CDR3 nucleotide sequence: TGCGCCAGCAGCCAAAACCCTCCGGGACTAGGTGACGAGCAGTACTTC. The gene calls are TRBV4-3 and TRBJ2-7; 8 bases match TRBD2. V lost 2 bases, J lost 5 bases, and 11 bases stayed unmatched. This CDR3 has 16 amino acids. In germline, CDR1 is LGHNA, CDR2 YSLEER.

Note on this clonotype: A far larger clone is just one base off, so this is likely a read error. The rearrangement joins TRBV5-5 to TRBJ2-5; possibly TRBD1 for D (6 bases). CDR3 size: 15 residues. The germline CDR1 and CDR2 sequences are SGHKS and YYEKEE (reference sequence). This CDR3 reads CASSFPTGIVKTLYF. CDR3 DNA sequence: TGTGCCAGCAGCTTCCCTACAGGGATTGTAAAGACCCTGTACTTC. The variable domain in full, with the rest retrieved from reference TRBV5-5 and TRBJ2-5, is DAGVTQSPTHLIKTRGQQVTLRCSPISGHKSVSWYQQVLGQGPQFIFQYYEKEERGRGNFPDRFSARQFPNYSSELNVNALLLGDSALYLCASSFPTGIVKTLYFGPGTRLLVL.

This clonotype was detected only a few times. The V and J genes are TRBV4-1 and TRBJ2-1; 11 nucleotides align to TRBD2. This CDR3 comprises 15 residues. CDR1 is MGHRA, CDR2 YSYEKL, per germline. J was trimmed by 7 bases and V by 6 bases; bases with no gene match: 8. As DNA, the CDR3 is TGCGCCAGCAGGGGTACTAGCGGGAGTTTGAATGAGCAGTTCTTC. It is translated as CASRGTSGSLNEQFF.

This clonotype was observed a handful of times. The V and J genes are TRBV2 and TRBJ1-1; the D is unclear. The CDR3 has 14 amino acids. Germline lookup yields CDR1 SNHLY and CDR2 FYNNEI. V was trimmed by 7 bases and J by 6 bases, leaving 18 bases between them. CDR3 in DNA: TGTGCCAGCACAACCCACGACCTCCTCTCTGAAGCTTTCTTT. Translation: CASTTHDLLSEAFF.

Note on this clonotype: A much larger clone lies a single base off, so this may be a read error. This rearrangement joins TRBV29-1 to TRBJ2-2; D tentatively reads TRBD1 or TRBD2 (5 bases each). The CDR3 runs to 15 residues. Trimming shortened V by 4 bases and J by 6 bases, and 18 bases separated the two germline ends. Looked up from germline, CDR1 is SQVTM and CDR2 is ANQGSEA. In nucleotides, the CDR3 is TGCAGCGTTGTATTGGGGGACGCAACGTCCGGGGAGCTGTTTTTT. The encoded protein is CSVVLGDATSGELFF.

The table lists this clonotype with many counts. The chain is built from TRBV25-1 and TRBJ2-7; D remains ambiguous. CDR1 is MGHDK, CDR2 SYGVNS, per germline. Trimming removed 6 bases from V and 4 bases from J, with 13 bases in between. CDR3 length: 13 amino acids. DNA of the CDR3: TGTGCCAGCAGAAGGACCGGGCAGTACGAGCAGTACTTC. This codes for CASRRTGQYEQYF.

This clonotype was counted many times. This sequence joins TRBV12-3 or TRBV12-4 and TRBJ2-1, with D perhaps TRBD1 (5 bases). This CDR3 is 12 amino acids long. V lost 6 bases to trimming and J lost 5 bases, with 8 bases between them. The CDR3: CASRRQNNEQFF. In nucleotides, the CDR3 is TGTGCCAGCAGACGACAGAACAATGAGCAGTTCTTC.

The chain joins TRBV27 to TRBJ1-2; 7 bases align to TRBD1. With 6 bases clipped from V and 8 bases from J, the junction kept 21 bases outside the gene matches. The CDR3 has 17 amino acids. Germline CDR1 is MNHEY and CDR2 is SMNVEV (reference sequence). In nucleotides, the CDR3 is TGTGCCAGCAGCAGCAGGCAGGGGGAGAGGAGCTATGGCGGCTACACCTTC. It yields the protein CASSSRQGERSYGGYTF.

The sample holds many counts of this clonotype. The genes are TRBV6-1 and TRBJ1-1, with D possibly matching TRBD1 (6 bases). Per the germline V gene, CDR1 is MNHNS and CDR2 is SASEGT. V was pared by 8 bases and J by 1 base, with 20 bases between. CDR3 length: 16 amino acids. CDR3 protein: CASSDRFHPSNTEAFF. Written as DNA, the CDR3 is TGTGCCAGCTCAGACAGGTTTCACCCCTCGAACACTGAAGCTTTCTTT.

This clonotype showed up many times. The chain links TRBV2 to TRBJ2-7; 8 bases agree with TRBD2. V lost 7 bases, J lost 5 bases, and 7 bases stayed unmatched. Germline CDR1 reads SNHLY; CDR2 reads FYNNEI. This CDR3 is 13 amino acids long. CDR3 coding DNA: TGTGCCAGCAACGAGCGGGAGCTCCACGAGCAGTACTTC. Its translation: CASNERELHEQYF.

This clonotype has ten or more counts. This chain uses TRBV6-5 with TRBJ2-5; 12 bases line up with TRBD1. The CDR3 contains 16 residues. The V gene end was trimmed by 1 base and the J gene end by 5 bases; junction bases not matched to a gene: 5. Germline V gene lookup returns CDR1 MNHEY and CDR2 SVGAGI. The CDR3 sequence: CASSYWGTGGEETQYF. The CDR3, as DNA: TGTGCCAGCAGTTACTGGGGGACAGGGGGCGAGGAGACCCAGTACTTC.

This clonotype was counted many times. The chain carries TRBV19 and TRBJ1-1, with D perhaps TRBD1 (6 bases). Germline-derived CDR1 and CDR2 are LNHDA and SQIVND (reference sequence). Trimming stripped 10 bases from V and 4 bases from J, with 16 bases between. CDR3 length: 13 residues. CDR3: CATAPRGATEAFF. The DNA of the CDR3 is TGTGCCACCGCTCCCAGGGGCGCCACTGAAGCTTTCTTT.

This clonotype appeared many times. The V call is TRBV5-8, the J call TRBJ2-7; D is undetermined. Germline V CDR1 and CDR2: SGHTS, YDEGEE. The CDR3 totals 13 residues. The V gene lost 2 bases and the J gene lost 12 bases, with 18 bases spanning the gap. The CDR3 DNA reads TGTGCCAGCAGCTTTTCTGGCCCCCCGACCCCGTACTTC. Amino acid sequence: CASSFSGPPTPYF.

This clonotype was counted at least ten times. The rearrangement links TRBV7-2 to TRBJ2-7; D unresolved. This CDR3 has 9 residues. Per germline, CDR1 SGHTA and CDR2 FQGNSA. V was shortened by 11 bases and J by 3 bases, with 5 bases between the two germline ends. The CDR3 DNA reads TGTGCCCCACGCTACGAGCAGTACTTC. Translated, it gives CAPRYEQYF.

This clonotype was found once. This sequence joins TRBV9 and TRBJ2-1, with TRBD2 matching 16 bases. The DNA end favors TRBJ2-5, so the J call may be wrong. This CDR3 has 20 amino acids. Germline CDR1 and CDR2: SGDLS and YYNGEE. The CDR3 sequence: CASSVEGTSGRAGKRETQYF. For the CDR3, the DNA is TGTGCCAGCAGCGTAGAGGGGACTAGCGGGAGGGCCGGGAAAAGGGAGACCCAGTACTTC.

This clonotype was observed at least ten times. The CDR3 nucleotides read TGTGCCAGCAACCCCGGGACAGGGACAGATACGCAGTATTTT. It encodes CASNPGTGTDTQYF. The rearrangement joins TRBV28 to TRBJ2-3, with 9 bases aligning to TRBD1. After removal of 7 bases from V and 3 bases from J, the junction contained 5 bases not matched to a gene. The CDR3 totals 14 residues. The germline gives CDR1 MDHEN, CDR2 SYDVKM.

V is TRBV19 and J is TRBJ1-4; maybe TRBD1 (6 bases). The CDR3 contains 14 residues. From germline, CDR1 is LNHDA and CDR2 SQIVND (reference sequence). V lost 1 base and J 8 bases, leaving 11 bases between the germline ends. CDR3 amino acids: CASSIGDNDEKLFF. The CDR3 DNA reads as TGTGCCAGTAGTATAGGGGACAATGACGAAAAACTGTTTTTT.

In this sample, this clonotype turned up many times. This chain uses TRBV3-1 with TRBJ2-7; 11 bases are a match to TRBD1. The CDR3 consists of 14 residues. Germline V CDR1 and CDR2: LGHDT, YNNKEL (reference sequence). The junction had 2 bases not matched to a gene; V was cut back by 4 bases and J by 3 bases. CDR3 protein: CASSPGTGGYEQYF. In nucleotides, the CDR3 is TGTGCCAGCAGCCCGGGGACAGGGGGCTACGAGCAGTACTTC.

The chain has TRBV5-4 and TRBJ2-5, with 7 bases matching TRBD2. The J segment lost 4 bases and the V segment lost 0 bases, leaving 21 bases of the junction unmatched. Germline lookup yields CDR1 SGHNT and CDR2 YYREEE (reference sequence). The CDR3 consists of 20 residues. The CDR3 sequence: CASSLVGVFETSRRSETQYF. The CDR3 bases are TGTGCCAGCAGCTTGGTGGGGGTTTTCGAGACTAGCCGGCGGTCAGAGACCCAGTACTTC.

The table lists this clonotype with many counts. The rearrangement joins TRBV30 to TRBJ1-5; weak D call: TRBD1 (6 bases). The CDR3 is 14 residues long. Trimming took off 3 bases at V and 4 bases at J, with 13 bases between the two ends. Germline-derived CDR1 and CDR2 are GTSNPN and SVGIG (reference sequence). The CDR3, as DNA: TGTGCCTGGAGATCTGGACAGCCGAATCAGCCCCAGCATTTT. The encoded protein is CAWRSGQPNQPQHF. Full variable domain (missing parts from reference TRBV30 and TRBJ1-5): SQTIHQWPATLVQPVGSPLSLECTVEGTSNPNLYWYRQAAGRGLQLLFYSVGIGQISSEVPQNLSASRPQDRQFILSSKKLLLSDSGFYLCAWRSGQPNQPQHFGDGTRLSIL.

The chain uses TRBV20-1 and TRBJ2-7, with 8 bases matching TRBD2. The CDR3 has 14 amino acids. Germline-derived CDR1 and CDR2 are DFQATT and SNEGSKA (reference sequence). Trimming cost V 0 bases and J 3 bases; bases outside gene matches: 4. CDR3: CSARDAGGYYEQYF. The CDR3 coding sequence is TGCAGTGCTAGAGATGCGGGAGGTTACTACGAGCAGTACTTC.